This TCR beta chain originates from a study of long-term antiretroviral therapy in people with HIV. Germline-derived CDR1 and CDR2 are KGHSH and LQKENI. CDR3 length: 16 amino acids. V gave up 2 bases and J gave up 0 bases, with 10 bases separating them. Running of the v3.0 immunoSEQ assay took place at survey level. Data came from immunoSEQ multiplex PCR; TCRdb stores just in-frame clones and leaves some out. The sample lists tens of thousands of clones, roughly 82% occurring once. The specimen was unsorted PBMCs, collected 0.3 years after starting antiretroviral therapy. The chain joins TRBV18 to TRBJ2-2; D gene uncertain. The origin of this receptor is a man aged 18 to 30 with HIV. Here the CDR3 DNA reads TGTGCCAGCTCACCAAGGCAGGACGCGAACACCGGGGAGCTGTTTTTT. This encodes CASSPRQDANTGELFF.